The 6 T cell receptor beta chains listed next were all sequenced from one sample in a study of spatial heterogeneity in lung cancer. Stated time point: blood at routine non-recurrence follow-up after resection. The input material, whole RNA from tumor, nontumor lung or frozen PBMC, was sequenced unsorted. TCRdb used MiXCR to reprocess the 5' RACE reads, holding one entry per CDR3 protein. The sample yields 25,000 to 30,000 distinct CDR3 sequences, approximately 5.4% seen once. This material consisted of PBMCs, taken at follow-up. The receptor source for this set is a male donor with early-stage non-small cell lung cancer.

On this clonotype itself: One end of the junction does not line up with germline, which may come from a read error. The V and J genes are TRBV7-3 and TRBJ1-6; D perhaps matches TRBD1 (6 bases). The CDR3 runs to 13 residues. The germline gives CDR1 SGHTA, CDR2 FQGTGA. CDR3 region: CASSVTDRTPLHF. The DNA of the CDR3 is TGTGCCAGCAGCGTAACCGACAGGACGCCCCTCCACTTT.

The chain couples TRBV28 to TRBJ2-7; 15 bases fit TRBD2. The junction had 15 bases not matched to a gene; V was cut back by 6 bases and J by 0 bases. CDR3 size: 20 residues. Germline loops: CDR1 MDHEN, CDR2 SYDVKM. The CDR3 coding sequence is TGTGCCAGCAGCCCGTCACCCGGGACTAGCGGGGGGCGGAGCTCCTACGAGCAGTACTTC. Translating gives CASSPSPGTSGGRSSYEQYF.

The rearrangement uses TRBV30 and TRBJ2-1, with D perhaps matching TRBD1 or TRBD2 (5 bases each). Germline CDR1 is GTSNPN and CDR2 is SVGIG (reference sequence). The CDR3 is made up of 14 amino acids. V lost 1 base and J 0 bases, leaving 7 bases between the germline ends. The CDR3 DNA sequence: TGTGCCTGGAGTGGTGGGGGCTCCTACAATGAGCAGTTCTTC. Protein: CAWSGGGSYNEQFF. Looking up the rest from reference TRBV30 and TRBJ2-1 gives the full variable domain: SQTIHQWPATLVQPVGSPLSLECTVEGTSNPNLYWYRQAAGRGLQLLFYSVGIGQISSEVPQNLSASRPQDRQFILSSKKLLLSDSGFYLCAWSGGGSYNEQFFGPGTRLTVL.

About this clonotype itself: A much larger clonotype is one base distant, so this may be a read error. The chain is built from TRBV7-2 and TRBJ2-7, with 10 positions matching TRBD1. The CDR3 extends over 13 amino acids. The germline V gene has CDR1 SGHTA and CDR2 FQGNSA. Here the CDR3 DNA reads TGTGCCAGCAGCCCGGGACAGGGGCGCGAGCGGTACTTC. It translates to CASSPGQGRERYF.

This clonotype was recorded at least ten times. The chain joins TRBV30 to TRBJ2-7, with TRBD1 matching 8 bases. V lost 5 bases, J lost 3 bases, and 6 bases stayed unmatched. The V gene's germline CDR1 is GTSNPN and CDR2 SVGIG (reference sequence). CDR3 length equals 13 residues. The CDR3 reads CAWASGGGYEQYF. CDR3 sequence (DNA): TGTGCCTGGGCTTCAGGGGGCGGCTACGAGCAGTACTTC.

DNA for the CDR3: TGTGCCAGCAGTTGGGGTCCCCTGAGGGGCACTGAAGCTTTCTTT. This sequence encodes CASSWGPLRGTEAFF. V gene TRBV12-3 or TRBV12-4 combines with J gene TRBJ1-1; maybe TRBD1 (5 bases). The CDR3 is made up of 15 amino acids. The V end was cut by 4 bases, the J end by 4 bases, with 16 bases between.